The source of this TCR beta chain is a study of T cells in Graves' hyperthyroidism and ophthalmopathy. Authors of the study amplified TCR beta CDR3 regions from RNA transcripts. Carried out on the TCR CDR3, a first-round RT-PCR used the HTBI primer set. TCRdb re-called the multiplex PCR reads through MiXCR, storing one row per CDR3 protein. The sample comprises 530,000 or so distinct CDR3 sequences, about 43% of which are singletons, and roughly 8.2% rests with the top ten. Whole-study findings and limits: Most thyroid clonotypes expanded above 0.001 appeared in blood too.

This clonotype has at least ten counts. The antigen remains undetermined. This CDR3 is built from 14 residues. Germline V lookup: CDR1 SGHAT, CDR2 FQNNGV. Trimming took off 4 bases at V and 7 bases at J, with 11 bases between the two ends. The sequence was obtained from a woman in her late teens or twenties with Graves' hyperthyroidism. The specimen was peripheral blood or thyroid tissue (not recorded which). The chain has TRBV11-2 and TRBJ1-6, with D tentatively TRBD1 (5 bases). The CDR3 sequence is CASSSGTLNSPLHF. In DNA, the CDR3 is TGTGCCAGCAGCTCCGGGACCCTAAATTCACCCCTCCACTTT.